This TCR beta chain was captured by sequencing in a study of identical twins. General study results and limits: Models came in too low on out-of-frame TCR alpha sharing in monozygotic twins.

Regarding this clonotype: Its antigen remains unidentified.

This CDR3 spans 19 amino acids. CDR1 is MNHGY, CDR2 SAAAGT, per germline. Trimming left V 0 bases short and J 0 bases short, with 18 bases between. The donor group consisted entirely of healthy Caucasians. TCRdb re-called the 5' RACE reads with MiXCR, one entry per CDR3 protein. Among 250,000 to 350,000 distinct CDR3 sequences, less than 9.5% were seen once, and the ten largest hold under 7.5%. This same sample was also taken into another study, of yellow fever vaccine responses in identical twins.

The sample comprised CD8+ T cells sorted from blood. The V and J genes are TRBV6-8 and TRBJ2-4, with D hard to call. The sequence came from a woman between 18 and 29 years old in good health. CDR3 amino acids: CASSYSTSIPRPAKNIQYF. In DNA, the CDR3 is TGTGCCAGCAGTTACTCGACCAGCATTCCTAGGCCAGCCAAAAACATTCAGTACTTC.